Below are 14 T cell receptor beta chains sequenced from a single sample in a study of Tregs in tolerant kidney transplant recipients. The nonmyeloablative bone marrow transplants came from related graft donors, with transient mixed chimerism. The repertoire was sequenced with immunoSEQ multiplex PCR; TCRdb's copy has only in-frame clones and lacks some. The sample contains approximately 20,000 clones, over 70% of which appear only once. The sample was CD8+ T cells from blood (PBMCs), taken 6 months after the transplant. The source of these receptors is a human patient who received a combined kidney and bone marrow transplant. Some T cells may trace back to the graft donor.

V gene TRBV7-3 combines with J gene TRBJ2-3; TRBD1 is a possible D gene (6 bases). The CDR3 is made up of 15 amino acids. Trimming left V 5 bases short and J 5 bases short, with 17 bases between. Germline V gene data show CDR1 as SGHTA and CDR2 as FQGTGA. The CDR3 sequence: CASSRLGGGKDTQYF. Written as DNA, the CDR3 is TGTGCCAGCAGCCGCCTAGGGGGTGGGAAAGATACGCAGTATTTT.

The chain carries TRBV19 and TRBJ1-2; D gene ambiguous. In germline, CDR1 is LNHDA, CDR2 SQIVND (reference sequence). Trimming cost V 1 base and J 7 bases, with 13 bases left between them. CDR3 length: 14 residues. The chain's CDR3 is CASSIGGITGGYTF. The CDR3 bases are TGTGCCAGTAGTATAGGAGGAATTACGGGTGGCTACACCTTC.

This sequence joins TRBV7-9 and TRBJ2-1; D perhaps matches TRBD1 (6 bases). Trimming pared 3 bases from V and 8 bases from J, leaving 26 bases between. This CDR3 region has 18 residues. CDR1 and CDR2 (germline): SEHNR, FQNEAQ (reference sequence). This chain's CDR3 is CASSLGVLGRGFLDEQFF. Here the CDR3 DNA reads TGTGCCAGCAGCTTGGGCGTGTTGGGCAGGGGCTTTTTGGATGAGCAGTTCTTC. Combining the CDR3 with reference TRBV7-9 and TRBJ2-1 gives the whole variable domain DTGVSQNPRHKITKRGQNVTFRCDPISEHNRLYWYRQTLGQGPEFLTYFQNEAQLEKSRLLSDRFSAERPKGSFSTLEIQRTEQGDSAMYLCASSLGVLGRGFLDEQFFGPGTRLTVL.

The chain combines TRBV19 with TRBJ2-7; D is possibly TRBD1 (5 bases). The length of the CDR3 is 14 residues. V was shortened by 4 bases and J by 2 bases, with 12 bases between the two germline ends. The germline V gene encodes CDR1 LNHDA and CDR2 SQIVND (reference sequence). The chain's CDR3 is CASSTQGNPYEQYF. DNA of the CDR3: TGTGCCAGTAGTACCCAGGGAAATCCCTACGAGCAGTACTTC.

Note on this clone: In the same sample, other DNA sequences code for this CDR3. The V gene is TRBV4-3, the J gene TRBJ1-6; D may be TRBD1 (6 bases). CDR1 is LGHNA, CDR2 YSLEER, per germline. The CDR3 totals 14 residues. V gave up 0 bases and J gave up 13 bases, with 13 bases separating them. The CDR3 nucleotides read TGCGCCAGCAGCCAAGAAAGGGGGGGTTCCCCCCTCCACTTT. Amino acid sequence: CASSQERGGSPLHF.

V is TRBV6-1 and J is TRBJ2-7; possibly TRBD1 for D (5 bases). Germline V gives CDR1 MNHNS, CDR2 SASEGT. This CDR3 is built from 15 residues. The V end lost 6 bases, the J end lost 3 bases, and 18 bases lay between the germline ends. The CDR3 sequence: CASRPLQVLNYEQYF. The CDR3 bases are TGTGCCAGCAGACCTCTACAGGTTCTGAACTACGAGCAGTACTTC.

The gene calls are TRBV28 and TRBJ1-5; 10 bases align to TRBD1. V lost 1 base and J lost 7; bases outside the gene matches: 4. The CDR3 covers 15 residues. Germline V gene sequence: CDR1 MDHEN, CDR2 SYDVKM. DNA of the CDR3: TGTGCCAGCAGTTTATCGCCGGGACAGGGGCAGCCCCAGCATTTT. As protein: CASSLSPGQGQPQHF.

This chain uses TRBV9 with TRBJ1-1; TRBD1 might be the D (6 bases). The germline V and J ends were trimmed by 3 bases and 5 bases, with 11 bases remaining between them. Germline V gene sequence: CDR1 SGDLS, CDR2 YYNGEE. The CDR3 is 13 residues long. The CDR3 here is CASSDNRDTEAFF. The CDR3 region has the DNA TGTGCCAGCAGCGATAACAGGGATACTGAAGCTTTCTTT.

The J gene is TRBJ2-7, the V gene TRBV4-1; 7 bases are shared with TRBD2. The CDR3 consists of 14 residues. J lost 0 bases, V lost 8 bases, and 7 bases had no gene match. The germline gives CDR1 MGHRA, CDR2 YSYEKL. The CDR3 nucleotides read TGCGCCAGCGGTCGGGAGGCCAGCTCCTACGAGCAGTACTTC. Translation gives CASGREASSYEQYF.

The J gene is TRBJ2-5, the V gene TRBV11-2; possible D gene TRBD2, 7 bases. The CDR3 sequence is 15 residues long. Germline V gene sequence: CDR1 SGHAT, CDR2 FQNNGV. V was cut by 3 bases and J by 11 bases, with 22 bases left in between. This CDR3 is CASSFVGGPGWEQYF. DNA of the CDR3: TGTGCCAGCAGCTTTGTCGGGGGGCCTGGGTGGGAGCAGTACTTC.

The gene calls are TRBV30 and TRBJ1-2, with 7 nucleotides matching TRBD1. The V segment lost 3 bases and the J segment 3 bases; nucleotides outside the gene matches: 13. The CDR3 runs 16 residues. Germline assignment: CDR1 GTSNPN and CDR2 SVGIG (reference sequence). The CDR3 protein is CAWRNPKTGFYYGYTF. The CDR3 bases are TGTGCCTGGAGAAACCCTAAGACAGGGTTCTACTATGGCTACACCTTC.

This clone turned up a few times. This rearrangement joins TRBV7-7 to TRBJ2-2; TRBD2 aligns across 13 bases. The trim removed 4 bases at V and 2 bases at J, leaving 4 bases unmatched. Germline lookup yields CDR1 SSHAT and CDR2 FNYEAQ (reference sequence). The CDR3 spans 17 residues. CDR3 protein: CASSSRTSGRNTGELFF. CDR3 bases: TGTGCCAGCAGCTCTCGGACTAGCGGGAGAAACACCGGGGAGCTGTTTTTT.

J is TRBJ1-2 and V is TRBV27; 8 nucleotides match TRBD1. Per the germline V gene, CDR1 is MNHEY and CDR2 is SMNVEV (reference sequence). The V segment lost 2 bases and the J segment 3 bases; nucleotides outside the gene matches: 2. This CDR3 contains 14 residues. DNA for the CDR3: TGTGCCAGCAGTTTAACAGGGGGTGACTATGGCTACACCTTC. Protein sequence: CASSLTGGDYGYTF.

This chain links TRBV30 with TRBJ2-7; possibly TRBD1 for D (6 bases). Germline V gene sequence: CDR1 GTSNPN, CDR2 SVGIG (reference sequence). The CDR3 contains 18 residues. The V end lost 0 bases, the J end lost 4 bases, and 25 bases lay between the germline ends. CDR3 sequence: CAWSVTMPDRPARYEQYF. The CDR3 DNA follows: TGTGCCTGGAGTGTGACAATGCCCGACAGGCCGGCGAGGTACGAGCAGTACTTC. The variable domain in full, completed from reference TRBV30 and TRBJ2-7, reads SQTIHQWPATLVQPVGSPLSLECTVEGTSNPNLYWYRQAAGRGLQLLFYSVGIGQISSEVPQNLSASRPQDRQFILSSKKLLLSDSGFYLCAWSVTMPDRPARYEQYFGPGTRLTVT.